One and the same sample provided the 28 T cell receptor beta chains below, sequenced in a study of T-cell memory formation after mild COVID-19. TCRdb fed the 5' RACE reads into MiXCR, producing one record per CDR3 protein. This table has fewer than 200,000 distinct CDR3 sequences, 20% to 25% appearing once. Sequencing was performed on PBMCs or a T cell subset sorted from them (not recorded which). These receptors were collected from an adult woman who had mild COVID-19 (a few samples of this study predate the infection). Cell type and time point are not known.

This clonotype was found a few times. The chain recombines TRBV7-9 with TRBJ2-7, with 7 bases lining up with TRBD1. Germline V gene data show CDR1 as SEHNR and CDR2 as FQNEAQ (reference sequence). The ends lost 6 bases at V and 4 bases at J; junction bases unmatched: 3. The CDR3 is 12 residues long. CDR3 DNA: TGTGCCAGCAGTCTACAGGGGTACGAGCAGTACTTC. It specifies CASSLQGYEQYF. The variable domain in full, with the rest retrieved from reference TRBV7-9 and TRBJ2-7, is DTGVSQNPRHKITKRGQNVTFRCDPISEHNRLYWYRQTLGQGPEFLTYFQNEAQLEKSRLLSDRFSAERPKGSFSTLEIQRTEQGDSAMYLCASSLQGYEQYFGPGTRLTVT.

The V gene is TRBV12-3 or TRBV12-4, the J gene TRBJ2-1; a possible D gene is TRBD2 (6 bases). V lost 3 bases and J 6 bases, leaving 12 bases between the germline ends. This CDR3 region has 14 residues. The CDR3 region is CASSFRSAGNEQFF. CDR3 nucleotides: TGTGCCAGCAGTTTCCGCTCAGCGGGCAATGAGCAGTTCTTC.

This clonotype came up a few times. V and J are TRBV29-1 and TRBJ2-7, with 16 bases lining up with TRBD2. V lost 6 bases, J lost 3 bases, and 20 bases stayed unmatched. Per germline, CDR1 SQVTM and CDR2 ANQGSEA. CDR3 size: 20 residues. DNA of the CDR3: TGCAGCGTCCGAGGGACAGAGCCGGGACTAGCGGGAGGGTTTTACTACGAGCAGTACTTC. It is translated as CSVRGTEPGLAGGFYYEQYF.

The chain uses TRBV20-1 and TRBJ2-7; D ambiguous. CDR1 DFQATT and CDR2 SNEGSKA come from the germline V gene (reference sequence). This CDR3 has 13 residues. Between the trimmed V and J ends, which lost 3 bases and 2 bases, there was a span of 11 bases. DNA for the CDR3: TGCAGTGCTAGTCCCCGCAATACCTACGAGCAGTACTTC. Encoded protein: CSASPRNTYEQYF.

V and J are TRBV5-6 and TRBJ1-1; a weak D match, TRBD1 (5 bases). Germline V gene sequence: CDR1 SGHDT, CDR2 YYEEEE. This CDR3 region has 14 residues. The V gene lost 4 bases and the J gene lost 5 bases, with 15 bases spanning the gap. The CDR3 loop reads CASSRTGSRTEAFF. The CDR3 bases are TGTGCCAGCAGCCGCACAGGCTCGCGAACTGAAGCTTTCTTT. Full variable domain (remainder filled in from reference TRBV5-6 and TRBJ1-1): DAGVTQSPTHLIKTRGQQVTLRCSPKSGHDTVSWYQQALGQGPQFIFQYYEEEERQRGNFPDRFSGHQFPNYSSELNVNALLLGDSALYLCASSRTGSRTEAFFGQGTRLTVV.

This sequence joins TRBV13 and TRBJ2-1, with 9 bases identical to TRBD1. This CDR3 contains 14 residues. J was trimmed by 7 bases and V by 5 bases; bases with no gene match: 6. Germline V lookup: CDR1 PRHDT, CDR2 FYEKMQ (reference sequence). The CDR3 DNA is TGTGCCAGCAGCACCCGGGACAGGGAGAATGAGCAGTTCTTC. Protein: CASSTRDRENEQFF. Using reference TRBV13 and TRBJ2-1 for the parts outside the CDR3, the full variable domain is AAGVIQSPRHLIKEKRETATLKCYPIPRHDTVYWYQQGPGQDPQFLISFYEKMQSDKGSIPDRFSAQQFSDYHSELNMSSLELGDSALYFCASSTRDRENEQFFGPGTRLTVL.

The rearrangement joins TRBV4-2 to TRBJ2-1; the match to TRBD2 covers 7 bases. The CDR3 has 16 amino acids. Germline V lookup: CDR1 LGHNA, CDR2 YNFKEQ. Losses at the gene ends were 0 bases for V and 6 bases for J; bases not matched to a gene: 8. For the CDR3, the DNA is TGTGCCAGCAGCCAAGATTGGACTAGTTTTTTCAATGAGCAGTTCTTC. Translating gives CASSQDWTSFFNEQFF.

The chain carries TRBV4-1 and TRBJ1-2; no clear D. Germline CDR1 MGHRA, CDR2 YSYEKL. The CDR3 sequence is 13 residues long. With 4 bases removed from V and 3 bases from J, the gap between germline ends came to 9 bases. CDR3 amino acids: CASSLDGYYGYTF. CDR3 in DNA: TGCGCCAGCAGCCTGGACGGGTACTATGGCTACACCTTC.

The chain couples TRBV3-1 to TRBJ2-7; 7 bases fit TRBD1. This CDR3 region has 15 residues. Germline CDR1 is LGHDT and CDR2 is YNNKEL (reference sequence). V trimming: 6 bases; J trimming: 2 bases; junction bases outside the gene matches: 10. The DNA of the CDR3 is TGTGCCAGCAGGACAACCCGGGACAGAGCCTACGAGCAGTACTTC. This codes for CASRTTRDRAYEQYF.

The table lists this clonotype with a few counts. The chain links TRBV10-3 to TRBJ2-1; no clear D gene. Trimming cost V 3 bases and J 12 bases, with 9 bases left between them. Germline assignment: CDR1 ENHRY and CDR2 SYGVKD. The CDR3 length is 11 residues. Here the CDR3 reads CAISDPAGQFF. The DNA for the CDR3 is TGTGCCATCAGTGACCCCGCAGGGCAGTTCTTC.

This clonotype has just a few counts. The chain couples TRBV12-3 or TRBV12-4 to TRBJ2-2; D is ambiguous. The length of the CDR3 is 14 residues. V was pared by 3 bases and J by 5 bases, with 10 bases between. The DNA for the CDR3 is TGTGCCAGCAGTTTCTGGCCTGGGACCGGGGAGCTGTTTTTT. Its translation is CASSFWPGTGELFF.

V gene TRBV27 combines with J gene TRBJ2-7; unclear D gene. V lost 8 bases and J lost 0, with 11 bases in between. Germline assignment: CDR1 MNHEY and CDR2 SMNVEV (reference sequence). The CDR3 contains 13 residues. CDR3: CASGVSSSYEQYF. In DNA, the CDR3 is TGTGCCAGCGGCGTAAGTTCCTCCTACGAGCAGTACTTC.

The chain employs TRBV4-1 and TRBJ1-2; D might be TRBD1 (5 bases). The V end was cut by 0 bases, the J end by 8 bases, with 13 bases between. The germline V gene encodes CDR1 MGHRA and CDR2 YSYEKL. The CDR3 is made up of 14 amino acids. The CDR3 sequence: CASSQEPGENGYTF. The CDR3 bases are TGCGCCAGCAGCCAAGAACCGGGGGAAAACGGCTACACCTTC.

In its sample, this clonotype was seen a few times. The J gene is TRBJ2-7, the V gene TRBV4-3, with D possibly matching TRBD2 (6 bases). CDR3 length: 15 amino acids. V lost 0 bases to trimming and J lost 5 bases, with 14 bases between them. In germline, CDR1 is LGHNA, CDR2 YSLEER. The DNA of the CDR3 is TGCGCCAGCAGCCAAGATTTGGAGGAGGGGAACGAGCAGTACTTC. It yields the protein CASSQDLEEGNEQYF.

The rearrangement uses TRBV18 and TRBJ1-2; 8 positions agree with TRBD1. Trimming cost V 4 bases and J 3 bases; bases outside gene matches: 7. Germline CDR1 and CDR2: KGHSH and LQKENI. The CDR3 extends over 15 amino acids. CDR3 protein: CASSLSQGDHYGYTF. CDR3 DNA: TGTGCCAGCTCACTTTCACAGGGGGACCACTATGGCTACACCTTC.

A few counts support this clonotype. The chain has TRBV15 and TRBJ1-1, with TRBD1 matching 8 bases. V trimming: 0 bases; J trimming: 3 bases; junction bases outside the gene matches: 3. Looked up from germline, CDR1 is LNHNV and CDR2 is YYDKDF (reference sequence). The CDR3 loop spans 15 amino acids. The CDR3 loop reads CATSRDQGADTEAFF. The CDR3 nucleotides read TGTGCCACCAGCAGAGACCAGGGGGCGGACACTGAAGCTTTCTTT.

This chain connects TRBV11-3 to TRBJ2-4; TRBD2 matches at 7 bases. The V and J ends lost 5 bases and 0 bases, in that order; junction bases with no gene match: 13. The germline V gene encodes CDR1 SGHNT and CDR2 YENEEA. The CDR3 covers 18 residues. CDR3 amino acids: CASSLAARGGVAKNIQYF. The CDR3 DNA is TGTGCCAGCAGCCTAGCGGCCCGCGGGGGTGTAGCCAAAAACATTCAGTACTTC.

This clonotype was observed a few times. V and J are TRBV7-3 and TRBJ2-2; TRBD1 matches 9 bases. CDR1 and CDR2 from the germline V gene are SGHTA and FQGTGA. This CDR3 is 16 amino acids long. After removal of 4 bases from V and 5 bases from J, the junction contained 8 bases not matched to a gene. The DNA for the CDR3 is TGTGCCAGCAGCTCCGGGGGACAGGGAGTAACCGGGGAGCTGTTTTTT. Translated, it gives CASSSGGQGVTGELFF.

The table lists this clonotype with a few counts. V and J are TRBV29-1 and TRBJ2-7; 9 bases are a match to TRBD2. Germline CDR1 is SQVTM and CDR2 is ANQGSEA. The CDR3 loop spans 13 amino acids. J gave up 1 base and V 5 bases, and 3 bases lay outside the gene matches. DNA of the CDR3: TGCAGCGTTATGACTAGCGGATCCTACGAGCAGTACTTC. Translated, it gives CSVMTSGSYEQYF.

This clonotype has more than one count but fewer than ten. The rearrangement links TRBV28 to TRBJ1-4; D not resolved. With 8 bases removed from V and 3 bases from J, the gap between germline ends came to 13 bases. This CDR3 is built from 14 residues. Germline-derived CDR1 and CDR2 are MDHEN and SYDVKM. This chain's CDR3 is CASWKGRANEKLFF. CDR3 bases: TGTGCCAGCTGGAAAGGGAGGGCTAATGAAAAACTGTTTTTT. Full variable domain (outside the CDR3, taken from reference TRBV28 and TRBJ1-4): DVKVTQSSRYLVKRTGEKVFLECVQDMDHENMFWYRQDPGLGLRLIYFSYDVKMKEKGDIPEGYSVSREKKERFSLILESASTNQTSMYLCASWKGRANEKLFFGSGTQLSVL.

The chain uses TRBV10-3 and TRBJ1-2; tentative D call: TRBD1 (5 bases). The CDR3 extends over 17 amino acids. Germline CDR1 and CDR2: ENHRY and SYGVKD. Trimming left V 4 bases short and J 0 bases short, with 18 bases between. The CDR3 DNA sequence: TGTGCCATCAGTGCGAGTAATTTGGGGGATCCTAACTATGGCTACACCTTC. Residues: CAISASNLGDPNYGYTF.

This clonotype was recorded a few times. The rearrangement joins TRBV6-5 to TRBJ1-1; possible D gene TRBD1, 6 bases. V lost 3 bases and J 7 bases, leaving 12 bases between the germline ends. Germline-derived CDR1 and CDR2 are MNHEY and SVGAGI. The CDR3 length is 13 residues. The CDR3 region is CASSYGVRGEAFF. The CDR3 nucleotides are TGTGCCAGCAGTTATGGGGTCAGGGGTGAAGCTTTCTTT.

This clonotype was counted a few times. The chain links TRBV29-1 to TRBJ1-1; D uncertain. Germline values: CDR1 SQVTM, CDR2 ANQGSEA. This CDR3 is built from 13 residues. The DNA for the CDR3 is TGCAGTGTCCTAAAGACGAGGGACACTGAAGCTTTCTTT. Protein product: CSVLKTRDTEAFF.

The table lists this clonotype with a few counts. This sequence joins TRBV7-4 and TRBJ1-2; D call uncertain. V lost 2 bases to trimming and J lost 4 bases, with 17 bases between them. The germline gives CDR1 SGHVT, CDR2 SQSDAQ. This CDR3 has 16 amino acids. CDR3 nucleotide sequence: TGTGCCAGCAGCTTAAGAACGGCACAGCACAGCTATGGCTACACCTTC. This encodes CASSLRTAQHSYGYTF.

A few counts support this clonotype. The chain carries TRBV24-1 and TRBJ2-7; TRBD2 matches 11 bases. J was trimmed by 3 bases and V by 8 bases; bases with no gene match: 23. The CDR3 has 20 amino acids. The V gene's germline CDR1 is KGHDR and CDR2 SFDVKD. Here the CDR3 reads CATIHGDRVTWGLAVYEQYF. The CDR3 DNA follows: TGTGCCACCATACACGGCGACAGGGTAACGTGGGGACTAGCGGTCTACGAGCAGTACTTC.

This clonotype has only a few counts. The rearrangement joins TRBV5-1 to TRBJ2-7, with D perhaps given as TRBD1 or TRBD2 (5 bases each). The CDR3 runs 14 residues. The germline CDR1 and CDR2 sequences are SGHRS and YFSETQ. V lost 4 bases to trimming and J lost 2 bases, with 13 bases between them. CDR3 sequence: CASSPGDGPYEQYF. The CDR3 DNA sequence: TGCGCCAGCAGCCCTGGGGACGGACCCTACGAGCAGTACTTC.

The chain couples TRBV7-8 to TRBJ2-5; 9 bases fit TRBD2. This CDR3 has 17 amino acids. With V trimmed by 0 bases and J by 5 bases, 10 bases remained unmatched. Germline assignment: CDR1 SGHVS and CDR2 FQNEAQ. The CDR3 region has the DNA TGTGCCAGCAGCTTAGCCGACTTTGCGGGAGGGCCGGAGACCCAGTACTTC. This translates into CASSLADFAGGPETQYF. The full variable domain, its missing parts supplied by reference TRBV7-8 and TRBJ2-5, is GAGVSQSPRYKVAKRGQDVALRCDPISGHVSLFWYQQALGQGPEFLTYFQNEAQLDKSGLPSDRFFAERPEGSVSTLKIQRTQQEDSAVYLCASSLADFAGGPETQYFGPGTRLLVL.

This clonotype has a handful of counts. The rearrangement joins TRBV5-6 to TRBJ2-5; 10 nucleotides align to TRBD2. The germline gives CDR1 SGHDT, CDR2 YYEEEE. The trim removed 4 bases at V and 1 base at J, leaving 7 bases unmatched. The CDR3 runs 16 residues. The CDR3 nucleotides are TGTGCCAGCAGCCTGGGGGCTAGCGGGGGCCAAGAGACCCAGTACTTC. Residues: CASSLGASGGQETQYF.